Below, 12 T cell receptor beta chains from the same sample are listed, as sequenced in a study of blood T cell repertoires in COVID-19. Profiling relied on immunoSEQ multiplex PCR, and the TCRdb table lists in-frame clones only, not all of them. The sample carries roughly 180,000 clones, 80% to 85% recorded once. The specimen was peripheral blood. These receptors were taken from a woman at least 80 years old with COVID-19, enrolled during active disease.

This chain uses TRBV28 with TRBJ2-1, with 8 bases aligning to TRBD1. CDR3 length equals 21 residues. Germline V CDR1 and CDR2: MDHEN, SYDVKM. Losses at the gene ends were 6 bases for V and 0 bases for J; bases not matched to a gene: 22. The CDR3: CASSYRTGPLRSVSSYNEQFF. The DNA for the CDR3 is TGTGCCAGCAGCTACCGGACAGGGCCTCTTAGGTCGGTCAGCTCCTACAATGAGCAGTTCTTC.

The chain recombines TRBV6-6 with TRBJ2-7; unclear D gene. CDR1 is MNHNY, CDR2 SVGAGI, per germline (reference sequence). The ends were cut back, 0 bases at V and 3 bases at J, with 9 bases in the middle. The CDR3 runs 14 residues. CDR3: CASSYSFPNYEQYF. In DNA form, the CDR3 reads TGTGCCAGCAGTTACTCGTTCCCCAACTACGAGCAGTACTTC.

The CDR3 spells CASSVTGRNQPQHF. CDR3 DNA sequence: TGTGCCAGCAGTGTGACAGGTCGCAATCAGCCCCAGCATTTT. The chain recombines TRBV2 with TRBJ1-5, with D maybe TRBD1 (6 bases). Per the germline V gene, CDR1 is SNHLY and CDR2 is FYNNEI. Trimming shortened V by 4 bases and J by 2 bases, and 9 bases separated the two germline ends. CDR3 size: 14 residues.

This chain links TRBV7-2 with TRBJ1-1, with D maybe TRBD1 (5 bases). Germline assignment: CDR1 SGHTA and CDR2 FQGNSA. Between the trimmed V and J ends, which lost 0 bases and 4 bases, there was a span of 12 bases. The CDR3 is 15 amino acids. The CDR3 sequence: CASSLAAPGLTEAFF. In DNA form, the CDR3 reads TGTGCCAGCAGCTTAGCGGCCCCAGGGCTCACTGAAGCTTTCTTT. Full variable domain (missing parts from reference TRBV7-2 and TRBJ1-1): GAGVSQSPSNKVTEKGKDVELRCDPISGHTALYWYRQSLGQGLEFLIYFQGNSAPDKSGLPSDRFSAERTGGSVSTLTIQRTQQEDSAVYLCASSLAAPGLTEAFFGQGTRLTVV.

The CDR3 bases are TGTGCCAGTAGTGCGGGACTACGAACCTACGAGCAGTACTTC. Protein: CASSAGLRTYEQYF. V usage is TRBV19 and J usage is TRBJ2-7, with 7 positions matching TRBD2. J gave up 2 bases and V 5 bases, and 6 bases lay outside the gene matches. CDR3 length: 14 amino acids. Germline V gene lookup returns CDR1 LNHDA and CDR2 SQIVND (reference sequence).

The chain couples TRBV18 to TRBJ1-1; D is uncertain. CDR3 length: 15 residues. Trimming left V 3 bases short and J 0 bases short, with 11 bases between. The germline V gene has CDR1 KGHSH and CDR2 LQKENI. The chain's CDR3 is CASSPWLGVNTEAFF. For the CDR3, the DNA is TGTGCCAGCTCACCGTGGCTTGGAGTGAACACTGAAGCTTTCTTT. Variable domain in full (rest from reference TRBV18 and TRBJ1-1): NAGVMQNPRHLVRRRGQEARLRCSPMKGHSHVYWYRQLPEEGLKFMVYLQKENIIDESGMPKERFSAEFPKEGPSILRIQQVVRGDSAAYFCASSPWLGVNTEAFFGQGTRLTVV.

CDR3 nucleotides: TGTGCCAGCACCGGGACAGGGGGCGCTTTCGCTGAAGCTTTCTTT. Translating it yields CASTGTGGAFAEAFF. V gene TRBV19 combines with J gene TRBJ1-1; 12 bases line up with TRBD1. V shed 9 bases and J 6 bases; nucleotides not matched to a gene: 11. The germline V gene encodes CDR1 LNHDA and CDR2 SQIVND (reference sequence). CDR3 length: 15 amino acids.

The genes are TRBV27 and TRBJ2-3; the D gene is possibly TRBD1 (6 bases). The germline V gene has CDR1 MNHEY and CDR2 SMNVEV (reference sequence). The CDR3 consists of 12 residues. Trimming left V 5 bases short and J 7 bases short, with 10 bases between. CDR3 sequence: CASSARGNTQYF. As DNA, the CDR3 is TGTGCCAGCAGTGCAAGGGGGAATACGCAGTATTTT.

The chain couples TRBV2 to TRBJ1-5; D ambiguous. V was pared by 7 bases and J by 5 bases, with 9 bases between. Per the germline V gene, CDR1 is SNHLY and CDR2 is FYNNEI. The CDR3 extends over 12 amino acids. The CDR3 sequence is CASNRGYQPQHF. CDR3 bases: TGTGCCAGCAATAGAGGGTATCAGCCCCAGCATTTT.

This chain's CDR3 is CASSTRGTSLTGELFF. The CDR3, as DNA: TGTGCCAGCAGCACCCGCGGGACTAGCCTAACCGGGGAGCTGTTTTTT. The chain is built from TRBV9 and TRBJ2-2; TRBD2 aligns across 9 bases. The ends lost 4 bases at V and 5 bases at J; junction bases unmatched: 9. CDR3 size: 16 residues. The germline V gene encodes CDR1 SGDLS and CDR2 YYNGEE.

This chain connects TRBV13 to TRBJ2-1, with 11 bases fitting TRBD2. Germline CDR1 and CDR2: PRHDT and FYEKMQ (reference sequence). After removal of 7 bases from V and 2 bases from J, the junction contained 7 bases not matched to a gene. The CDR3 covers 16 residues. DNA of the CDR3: TGTGCCAGCATCCTTAGCGGGGGGGGTACCTACAATGAGCAGTTCTTC. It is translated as CASILSGGGTYNEQFF.

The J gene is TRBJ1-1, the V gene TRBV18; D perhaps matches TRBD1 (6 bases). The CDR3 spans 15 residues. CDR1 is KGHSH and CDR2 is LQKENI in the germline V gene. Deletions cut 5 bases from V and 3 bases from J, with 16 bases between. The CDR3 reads CASSVEQGRDTEAFF. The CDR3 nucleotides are TGTGCCAGCTCAGTAGAACAGGGCAGGGACACTGAAGCTTTCTTT.